This TCR beta chain was sequenced during a study of T cells expressing NK-cell markers. Study-level points and caveats: In about six donors, dominant CD3+CD56+NKG2C+ clonotypes ranked among the top 10 CD8+ clonotypes.

Note on this clonotype: Its antigen is currently unknown.

From its re-call of the 5' RACE reads, TCRdb lists each CDR3 protein once, without DNA. The repertoire table contains 400,000 or so distinct CDR3 sequences. Input material: blood T cells: a sorted CD56 or NKG2C T cell subset, CD4+ or CD8+ T cells, or bulk PBMC T cells (not recorded which). This TCR was sampled from a woman aged 45 to 65 in good health.

CDR3 region: CASSQDLGTGGIEQYF. The genes are TRBV7-2 and TRBJ2-7; TCRdb reports TRBD1, a call that lacks DNA to check it against. Germline V gives CDR1 SGHTA, CDR2 FQGNSA. The CDR3 length is 16 residues.